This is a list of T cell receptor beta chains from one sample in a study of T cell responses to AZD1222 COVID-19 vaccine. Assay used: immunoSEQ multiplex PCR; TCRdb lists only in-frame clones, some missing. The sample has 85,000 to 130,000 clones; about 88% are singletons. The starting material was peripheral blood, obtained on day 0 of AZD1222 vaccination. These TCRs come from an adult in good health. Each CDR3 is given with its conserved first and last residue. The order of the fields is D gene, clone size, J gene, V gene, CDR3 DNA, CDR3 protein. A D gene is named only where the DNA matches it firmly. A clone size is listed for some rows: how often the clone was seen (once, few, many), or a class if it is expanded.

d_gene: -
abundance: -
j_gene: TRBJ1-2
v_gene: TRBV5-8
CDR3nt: TGTGCCAGCAGCTCGACAACGGATTATGGCTACACCTTC
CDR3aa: CASSSTTDYGYTF

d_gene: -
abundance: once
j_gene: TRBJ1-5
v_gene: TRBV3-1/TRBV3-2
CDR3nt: TGTGCCAGCAGCCTTGGAATGGGGAATCAGCCCCAGCATTTT
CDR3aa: CASSLGMGNQPQHF

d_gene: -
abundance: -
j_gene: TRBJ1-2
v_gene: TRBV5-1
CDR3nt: TGCGCCAGCAGCTTGGAAGTGGGTCTTGGCTACACCTTC
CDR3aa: CASSLEVGLGYTF

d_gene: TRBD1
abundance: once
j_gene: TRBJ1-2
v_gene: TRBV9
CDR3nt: TGTGCCAGCAGCCCGCCGCCCAGGGGGACGCGGATCTATGGCTACACCTTC
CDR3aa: CASSPPPRGTRIYGYTF

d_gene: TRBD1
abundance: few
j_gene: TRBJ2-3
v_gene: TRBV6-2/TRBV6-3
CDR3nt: TGTGCCAGCAGCGCCCGGGACAGACCCGAAGATACGCAGTATTTT
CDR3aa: CASSARDRPEDTQYF

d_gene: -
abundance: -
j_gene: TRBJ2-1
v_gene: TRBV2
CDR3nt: TGTGCCTGCAAGGAGTCCTACATGAACAATGAGCAGTTCTTC
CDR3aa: CACKESYMNNEQFF

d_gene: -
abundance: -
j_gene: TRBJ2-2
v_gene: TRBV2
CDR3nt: TGTGCCAGCAGTAGACTAGACGTGAACACCGGGGAGCTGTTTTTT
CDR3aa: CASSRLDVNTGELFF

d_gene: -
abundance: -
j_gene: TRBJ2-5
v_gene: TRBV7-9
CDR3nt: TGTGCCAGCAGCTTATCGGGCAGGGCGAGGACCCAGTACTTC
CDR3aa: CASSLSGRARTQYF

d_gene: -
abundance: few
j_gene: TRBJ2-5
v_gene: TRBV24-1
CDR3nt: TGTGCCACCAGCCCCCTGACTAGAGGCTGCCAAGAGACCCAGTACTTC
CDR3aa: CATSPLTRGCQETQYF

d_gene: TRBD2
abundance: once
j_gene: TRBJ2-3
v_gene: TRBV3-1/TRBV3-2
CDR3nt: TGTGCCAGCAGGACTAGCGGGGGGGCCACAGATACGCAGTATTTT
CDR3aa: CASRTSGGATDTQYF

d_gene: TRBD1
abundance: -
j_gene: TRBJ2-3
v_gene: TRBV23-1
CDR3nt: TGCGCCAGCAGCCCGGGACAGGGGGCAGATACGCAGTATTTT
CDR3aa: CASSPGQGADTQYF

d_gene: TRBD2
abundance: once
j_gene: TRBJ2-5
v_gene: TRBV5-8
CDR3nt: TGTGCCAGCAGCTCTAGCGGGGGGGCCCATTTGAGAGCCCAGTACTTC
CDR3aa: CASSSSGGAHLRAQYF

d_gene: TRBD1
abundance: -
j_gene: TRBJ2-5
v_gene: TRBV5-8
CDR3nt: TGTGCCAGCAGCCCCCGTACAGGGGGCCAAGAGACCCAGTACTTC
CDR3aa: CASSPRTGGQETQYF

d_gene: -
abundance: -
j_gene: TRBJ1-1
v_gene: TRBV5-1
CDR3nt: TGCGCCAGCAGGAGTCTACCTCAGAACACTGAAGCTTTCTTT
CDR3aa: CASRSLPQNTEAFF

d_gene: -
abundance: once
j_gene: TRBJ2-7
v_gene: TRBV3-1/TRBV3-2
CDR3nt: TGTGCCAGCAGCCAAGGATACCAGTCTAACACCTACGAGCAGTACTTC
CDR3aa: CASSQGYQSNTYEQYF

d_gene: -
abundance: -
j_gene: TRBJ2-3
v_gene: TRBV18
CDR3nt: TGTGCCAGCTTCAGCGGAATTCGCACAGATACGCAGTATTTT
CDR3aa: CASFSGIRTDTQYF

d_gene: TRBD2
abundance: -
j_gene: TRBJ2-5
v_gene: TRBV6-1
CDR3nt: TGTGCCAGCAGTGATTCAATATGGGGAGGGGAGACCCAGTACTTC
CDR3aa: CASSDSIWGGETQYF

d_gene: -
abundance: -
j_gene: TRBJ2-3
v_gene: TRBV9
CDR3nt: TGTGCCAGCAGCGTCTACGGGGATAACACAGATACGCAGTATTTT
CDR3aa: CASSVYGDNTDTQYF

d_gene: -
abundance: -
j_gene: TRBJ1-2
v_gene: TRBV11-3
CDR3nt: TGTGCCAGCAGCTTATACGCCAGGGTATATGGCTACACCTTC
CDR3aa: CASSLYARVYGYTF

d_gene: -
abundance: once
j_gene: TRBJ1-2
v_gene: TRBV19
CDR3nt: TGTGCCAGTAGTAAAGGACAGCAAGCTAACTATGGCTACACCTTC
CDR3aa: CASSKGQQANYGYTF

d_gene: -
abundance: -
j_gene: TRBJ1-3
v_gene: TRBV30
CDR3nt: TGTGCCTGGGACCGGAACTCTGGAAACACCATATATTTT
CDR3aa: CAWDRNSGNTIYF

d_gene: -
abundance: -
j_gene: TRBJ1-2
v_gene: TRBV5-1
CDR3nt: TGCGCCAGCAGCTTGGCCTACAGAAGGAACTATGGCTACACCTTC
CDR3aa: CASSLAYRRNYGYTF

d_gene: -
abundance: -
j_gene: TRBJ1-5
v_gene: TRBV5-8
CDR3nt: TGTGCCAGCAGCTTGCCGGGGGCTGGTTTATATAGCAATCAGCCCCAGCATTTT
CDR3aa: CASSLPGAGLYSNQPQHF

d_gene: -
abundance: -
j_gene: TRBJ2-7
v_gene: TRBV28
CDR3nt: TGTGCCAGCAGTCAGTCAGGAAGGGAGCAGTACTTC
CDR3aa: CASSQSGREQYF

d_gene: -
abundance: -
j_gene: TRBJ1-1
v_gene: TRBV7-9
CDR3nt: TGTGCCAGCAGCCTTGTTGACACTGAAGCTTTCTTT
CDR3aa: CASSLVDTEAFF

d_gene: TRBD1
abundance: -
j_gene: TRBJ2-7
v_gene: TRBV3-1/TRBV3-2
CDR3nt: TGTGCCAGCAGCGTTGGACAGGGACTCTCCTACGAGCAGTACTTC
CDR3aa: CASSVGQGLSYEQYF

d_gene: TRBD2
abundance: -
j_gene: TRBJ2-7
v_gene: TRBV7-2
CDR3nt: TGTGCCAGCAGCCAGACTAGCGGGAAATTGATGGAACAGTACTTC
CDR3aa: CASSQTSGKLMEQYF

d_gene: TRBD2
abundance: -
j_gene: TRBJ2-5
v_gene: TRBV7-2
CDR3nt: TGTGCCAGCAGCCCAGGACTAGCGTCGGAGACCCAGTACTTC
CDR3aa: CASSPGLASETQYF

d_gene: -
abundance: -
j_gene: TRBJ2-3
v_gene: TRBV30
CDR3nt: TGTGCCTGGAGTGCCGGGACCAGTGATACGCAGTATTTT
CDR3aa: CAWSAGTSDTQYF

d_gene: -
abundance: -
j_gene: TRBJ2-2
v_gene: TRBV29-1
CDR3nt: TGCAGCGTACCCGGGAGCACCAACACCGGGGAGCTGTTTTTT
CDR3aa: CSVPGSTNTGELFF

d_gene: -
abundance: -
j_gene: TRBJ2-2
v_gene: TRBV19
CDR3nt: TGTGCCAGTAGATGGGGCAACACCGGGGAGCTGTTTTTT
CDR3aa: CASRWGNTGELFF

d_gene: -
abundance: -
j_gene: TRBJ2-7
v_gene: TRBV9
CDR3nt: TGTGCCAGCAGCCCATTACAGGGCTCCTACGAGCAGTACTTC
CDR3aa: CASSPLQGSYEQYF

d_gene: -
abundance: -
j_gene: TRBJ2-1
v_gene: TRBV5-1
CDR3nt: TGCGCCAGCAGCCGAGGAGTCATGGAGGACAATGAGCAGTTCTTC
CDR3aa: CASSRGVMEDNEQFF

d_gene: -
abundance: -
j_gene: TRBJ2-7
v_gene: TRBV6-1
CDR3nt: TGTGCCAGCAGTGAAGGCCCTTCCTACGAGCAGTACTTC
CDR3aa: CASSEGPSYEQYF

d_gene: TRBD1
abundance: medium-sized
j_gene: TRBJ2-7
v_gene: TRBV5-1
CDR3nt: TGCGCCAGCAGCTTGGACGGGACAGACTACGAGCAGTACTTC
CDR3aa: CASSLDGTDYEQYF

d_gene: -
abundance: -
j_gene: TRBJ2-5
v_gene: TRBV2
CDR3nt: TGTGCCAGCAGTGATCGCCTGGGGGAGACCCAGTACTTC
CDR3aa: CASSDRLGETQYF

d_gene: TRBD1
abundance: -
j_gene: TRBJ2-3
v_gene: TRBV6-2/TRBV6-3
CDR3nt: TGTGCCAGCAGTCGTAAGAAGAACAGGGGGCTGGCTACGCAGTATTTT
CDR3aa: CASSRKKNRGLATQYF

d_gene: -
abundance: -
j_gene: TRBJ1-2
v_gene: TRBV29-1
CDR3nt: TGCAGCGTTGAATCCGGGCAGAATGCTAACTATGGCTACACCTTC
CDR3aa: CSVESGQNANYGYTF

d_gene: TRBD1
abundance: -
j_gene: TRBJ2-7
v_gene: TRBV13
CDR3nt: TGTGCCAGCAGCGCGGGGACAGGGATACACGAGCAGTACTTC
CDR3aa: CASSAGTGIHEQYF

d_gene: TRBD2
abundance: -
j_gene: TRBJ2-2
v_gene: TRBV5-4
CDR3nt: TGTGCCAGCAGCTGGGGACTATCGAACACCGGGGAGCTGTTTTTT
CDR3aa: CASSWGLSNTGELFF

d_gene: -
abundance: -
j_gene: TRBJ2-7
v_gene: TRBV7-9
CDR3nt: TGTGCCAGCAGCTTAGGGGACGCATCCAGGCAGTACTTC
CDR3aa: CASSLGDASRQYF

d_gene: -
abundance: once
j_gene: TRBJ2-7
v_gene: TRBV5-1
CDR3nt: TGCGCCAGCAGCCCTCGAGGCTACGAGCAGTACTTC
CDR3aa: CASSPRGYEQYF

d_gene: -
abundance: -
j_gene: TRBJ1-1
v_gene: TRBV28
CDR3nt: TGTGCCAGCAGCCTCAGGGAGACTGAAGCTTTCTTT
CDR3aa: CASSLRETEAFF

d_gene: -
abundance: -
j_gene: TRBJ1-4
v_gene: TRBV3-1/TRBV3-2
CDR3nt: TGTGCCAGCAGCCAAGAAATAAGGGCGGGGAGGAGGAATGAAAAACTGTTTTTT
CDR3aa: CASSQEIRAGRRNEKLFF

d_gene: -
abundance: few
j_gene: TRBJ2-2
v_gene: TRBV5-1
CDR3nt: TGCGCCAGCAGCTTGGCCCCCAACACCGGGGAGCTGTTTTTT
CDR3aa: CASSLAPNTGELFF

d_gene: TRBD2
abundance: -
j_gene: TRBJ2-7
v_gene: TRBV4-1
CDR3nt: TGCGCCAGCAGCCAACTCGGGACTAGCGCGAACTACGAGCAGTACTTC
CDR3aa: CASSQLGTSANYEQYF

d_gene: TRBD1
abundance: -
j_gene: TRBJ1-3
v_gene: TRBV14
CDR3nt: TGTGCCAGCAGCCCCGCGGGACAGGGGATAGGAAACACCATATATTTT
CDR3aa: CASSPAGQGIGNTIYF

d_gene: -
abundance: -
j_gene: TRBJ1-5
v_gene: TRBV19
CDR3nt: TGTGCCAGTAGTCTCGCCGGGACTCAACAGCCCCAGCATTTT
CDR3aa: CASSLAGTQQPQHF

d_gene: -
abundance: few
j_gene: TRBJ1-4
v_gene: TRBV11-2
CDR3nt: TGTGCCAGCAGCCCGAACATAGCAACTAATGAAAAACTGTTTTTT
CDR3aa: CASSPNIATNEKLFF

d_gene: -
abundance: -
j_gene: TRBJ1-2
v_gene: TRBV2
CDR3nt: TGTGCCAGCACCAGTGAGCCTAACTATGGCTACACCTTC
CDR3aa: CASTSEPNYGYTF

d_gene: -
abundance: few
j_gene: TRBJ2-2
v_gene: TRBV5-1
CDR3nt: TGCGCCAGCAGCTTGAGCAGATCGAACACCGGGGAGCTGTTTTTT
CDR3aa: CASSLSRSNTGELFF

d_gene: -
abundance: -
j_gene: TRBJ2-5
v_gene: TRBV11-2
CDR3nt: TGTGCCAGCAGCTTAGGGAGGGGGACAGTTTGGGAGACCCAGTACTTC
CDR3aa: CASSLGRGTVWETQYF

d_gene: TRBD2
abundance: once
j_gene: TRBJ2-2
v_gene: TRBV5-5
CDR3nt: TGTGCCAGCAGTCCTGCTACTAGCGGGGGGCTCAAGCTGTTTTTT
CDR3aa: CASSPATSGGLKLFF

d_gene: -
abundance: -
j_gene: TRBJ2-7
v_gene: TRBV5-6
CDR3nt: TGTGCCAGCAGCCAGACAGGCTACGAGCAGTACTTC
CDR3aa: CASSQTGYEQYF

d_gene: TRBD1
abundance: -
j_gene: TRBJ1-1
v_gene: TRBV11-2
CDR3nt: TGTGCCAGCAGCTTAGGGGGACAGCTTGAAGCTTTCTTT
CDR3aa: CASSLGGQLEAFF